These 21 T cell receptor beta chains came from one sample sequenced in a study of cytomegalovirus exposure and HLA in healthy donors (dated by TCRdb to between 2016 and 2019). The method behind the library was the immunoSEQ multiplex PCR assay. For the multiplex PCR, a mixture combining 60 forward primers for TCR Vbeta segments and 13 reverse primers for TCR Jbeta segments was used. Drawn from immuneACCESS, this table holds only the in-frame rearrangements with V and J called that TCRdb kept. Clones are partly lost; checked studies trace under half to an unresolved V gene and leave the rest unexplained. The sample yields 130,000 to 150,000 clones; less than 9.5% were counted once. The top ten constitute 1.8% of the sample. Sequencing was carried out using PBMCs. These TCRs come from a male donor in good health and CMV-seronegative.

The gene calls are TRBV27 and TRBJ1-3, with 10 bases that match TRBD1. The CDR3 extends over 14 amino acids. The V and J ends lost 6 bases and 8 bases, in that order; junction bases with no gene match: 7. Germline V gene lookup returns CDR1 MNHEY and CDR2 SMNVEV (reference sequence). The CDR3 sequence: CASSTTGGADTIYF. CDR3 nucleotides: TGTGCCAGCAGCACGACAGGGGGCGCGGACACCATATATTTT.

The gene calls are TRBV28 and TRBJ1-1; D is perhaps TRBD1 (6 bases). The CDR3 sequence is 15 residues long. Per germline, CDR1 MDHEN and CDR2 SYDVKM. Deletions cut 2 bases from V and 2 bases from J, with 12 bases between. The CDR3 spells CASSLGGQKNTEAFF. DNA for the CDR3: TGTGCCAGCAGTTTAGGGGGACAAAAAAACACTGAAGCTTTCTTT.

The DNA for the CDR3 is TGTGCCAGCAGTTACCTCGGAGAATCCGGGGAGCAGTTCTTC. It yields the protein CASSYLGESGEQFF. The chain couples TRBV6-5 to TRBJ2-1; D is uncertain. The V gene lost 2 bases and the J gene lost 10 bases, with 15 bases spanning the gap. This CDR3 contains 14 residues. The germline V gene encodes CDR1 MNHEY and CDR2 SVGAGI.

This sequence joins TRBV4-1 and TRBJ1-5, with 9 nucleotides matching TRBD1. The CDR3 is 19 amino acids. V shed 8 bases, J shed 0 bases, and the junction held 17 bases outside the gene matches. CDR1 and CDR2 from the germline V gene are MGHRA and YSYEKL. The CDR3 DNA sequence: TGCGCCAGCGGAGCCATCCCGGGACAGGGCGTCTATAGCAATCAGCCCCAGCATTTT. Protein sequence: CASGAIPGQGVYSNQPQHF.

This clone was counted a few times. V and J are TRBV21-1 and TRBJ2-7; no DNA check was done on the table's D call, TRBD2. TRBV21-1 is classified as a pseudogene. The CDR3 spans 18 residues. The CDR3 DNA sequence: TGTGCCAGCAGCAAATCCCCTAGCGGGAGGGTGAGCTCCTACGAGCAGTACTTC. It encodes CASSKSPSGRVSSYEQYF.

This clone has more than one count but fewer than ten. This chain links TRBV6-5 with TRBJ1-1, with D unclear. The CDR3 covers 15 residues. Trimming left V 2 bases short and J 0 bases short, with 10 bases between. Germline assignment: CDR1 MNHEY and CDR2 SVGAGI. The CDR3 region is CASSYGVGLNTEAFF. The CDR3 DNA reads as TGTGCCAGCAGTTACGGCGTGGGCCTGAACACTGAAGCTTTCTTT.

The chain couples TRBV28 to TRBJ2-7; D gene unclear. Trimming took off 8 bases at V and 1 base at J, with 6 bases between the two ends. Germline V CDR1 and CDR2: MDHEN, SYDVKM. The CDR3 extends over 11 amino acids. CDR3 in amino acids: CASRRSYEQYF. CDR3 bases: TGTGCCAGCCGCCGGTCCTACGAGCAGTACTTC.

This clone was recorded only once. The same CDR3 can be traced to other DNA sequences in this sample. The chain combines TRBV5-1 with TRBJ2-5, with 7 positions matching TRBD2. The junction had 11 bases not matched to a gene; V was cut back by 7 bases and J by 5 bases. The CDR3 is made up of 14 amino acids. Germline CDR1 reads SGHRS; CDR2 reads YFSETQ. The CDR3 reads CASGVTGRAETQYF. CDR3 sequence (DNA): TGCGCCAGCGGCGTCACGGGGAGGGCCGAGACCCAGTACTTC.

The chain employs TRBV7-6 and TRBJ2-7; the D is unclear. CDR1 and CDR2 (germline): SGHVS, FNYEAQ. Trimming cost V 1 base and J 9 bases, with 7 bases left between them. This CDR3 has 11 residues. CDR3 protein: CASSLDGPQYF. The CDR3, as DNA: TGTGCCAGCAGCTTAGATGGGCCGCAGTACTTC.

This clone was seen a handful of times. V and J are TRBV27 and TRBJ2-7, with D possibly matching TRBD1 (6 bases). Germline loops: CDR1 MNHEY, CDR2 SMNVEV (reference sequence). V was clipped by 0 bases and J by 0 bases, with 9 bases between them. This CDR3 is 15 amino acids long. CDR3 region: CASSLSGGTSYEQYF. CDR3 DNA sequence: TGTGCCAGCAGTTTATCAGGGGGAACCTCCTACGAGCAGTACTTC.

The chain is built from TRBV5-1 and TRBJ1-3, with D possibly being TRBD1 (5 bases). V was cut by 0 bases and J by 1 base, with 14 bases left in between. Germline values: CDR1 SGHRS, CDR2 YFSETQ. The CDR3 length is 17 residues. The CDR3 DNA sequence: TGCGCCAGCAGCTTGGGAATACTGGAGGGGTCTGGAAACACCATATATTTT. This translates into CASSLGILEGSGNTIYF. Full variable domain (rest looked up from reference TRBV5-1 and TRBJ1-3): KAGVTQTPRYLIKTRGQQVTLSCSPISGHRSVSWYQQTPGQGLQFLFEYFSETQRNKGNFPGRFSGRQFSNSRSEMNVSTLELGDSALYLCASSLGILEGSGNTIYFGEGSWLTVV.

The table lists this clone with a few counts. The V gene is TRBV9, the J gene TRBJ1-1; a possible D gene is TRBD1 (6 bases). Germline V lookup: CDR1 SGDLS, CDR2 YYNGEE. This CDR3 contains 15 residues. V lost 4 bases to trimming and J lost 7 bases, with 20 bases between them. The CDR3 is CASSPLAGKGGEAFF. The CDR3 coding sequence is TGTGCCAGCAGCCCCCTTGCGGGTAAAGGGGGTGAAGCTTTCTTT.

V gene TRBV30 combines with J gene TRBJ1-5, with 9 nucleotides matching TRBD1. The V gene's germline CDR1 is GTSNPN and CDR2 SVGIG (reference sequence). The CDR3 spans 15 residues. Trimming removed 5 bases from V and 3 bases from J; junction bases left unmatched: 8. The CDR3 reads CAWRGTGSFNQPQHF. CDR3 DNA sequence: TGTGCCTGGCGGGGGACAGGGTCGTTCAATCAGCCCCAGCATTTT.

This clone was seen only a few times. The rearrangement joins TRBV29-1 to TRBJ2-3; TRBD1 aligns across 12 bases. This CDR3 has 15 residues. Germline V gene data show CDR1 as SQVTM and CDR2 as ANQGSEA. Unmatched junction bases numbered 8, after V lost 6 bases and J lost 4 bases. The CDR3 region is CSVTRDRGLADTQYF. CDR3 nucleotides: TGCAGCGTGACCCGGGACAGGGGGCTCGCAGATACGCAGTATTTT.

This clone was seen a few times. The rearrangement links TRBV5-1 to TRBJ2-5; TRBD2 matches at 8 bases. CDR1 SGHRS and CDR2 YFSETQ come from the germline V gene. CDR3 length: 15 amino acids. V lost 0 bases and J lost 4; bases outside the gene matches: 5. CDR3 DNA: TGCGCCAGCAGCTTGGAATCGGGAGGGCGAGAGACCCAGTACTTC. It encodes CASSLESGGRETQYF. The full variable domain, with the rest looked up from reference TRBV5-1 and TRBJ2-5, is KAGVTQTPRYLIKTRGQQVTLSCSPISGHRSVSWYQQTPGQGLQFLFEYFSETQRNKGNFPGRFSGRQFSNSRSEMNVSTLELGDSALYLCASSLESGGRETQYFGPGTRLLVL.

V is TRBV11-2 and J is TRBJ1-1, with D unclear. Germline lookup yields CDR1 SGHAT and CDR2 FQNNGV. The CDR3 is 12 amino acids. V lost 5 bases, J lost 2 bases, and 6 bases lay in between. CDR3 DNA: TGTGCCAGCAGCCCCACAAACACTGAAGCTTTCTTT. The encoded protein is CASSPTNTEAFF.

This chain links TRBV28 with TRBJ1-5; a possible D gene is TRBD1 (6 bases). The CDR3 is 15 amino acids. V lost 6 bases, J lost 2 bases, and 14 bases lay in between. Germline CDR1 and CDR2: MDHEN and SYDVKM. The CDR3 reads CASRDSSGGNQPQHF. The CDR3, as DNA: TGTGCCAGCAGGGACAGTTCCGGGGGCAATCAGCCCCAGCATTTT.

The chain uses TRBV6-5 and TRBJ1-1; 9 bases agree with TRBD1. Per the germline V gene, CDR1 is MNHEY and CDR2 is SVGAGI. V lost 5 bases to trimming and J lost 10 bases; unmatched junction nucleotides: 11. The CDR3 contains 14 residues. The CDR3 nucleotides read TGTGCCAGCAGTCCCCGGGACAGGGTAGGAAGAGCTTTCTTT. It specifies CASSPRDRVGRAFF.

This clone came up a few times. The CDR3 DNA follows: TGCAGTGCAGAGGGACTAGCGGGACAGTTCTTC. Protein sequence: CSAEGLAGQFF. The rearrangement links TRBV20-1 to TRBJ2-1; 13 bases agree with TRBD2. In germline, CDR1 is DFQATT, CDR2 SNEGSKA (reference sequence). The CDR3 consists of 11 residues. V was clipped by 6 bases and J by 13 bases; unmatched bases: 3.

The gene calls are TRBV7-9 and TRBJ1-1; D might be TRBD1 (5 bases). This CDR3 has 14 amino acids. Germline V CDR1 and CDR2: SEHNR, FQNEAQ (reference sequence). V was trimmed by 4 bases and J by 6 bases, leaving 15 bases between them. This CDR3 reads CASSSSGANAEAFF. In DNA, the CDR3 is TGTGCCAGCAGCTCGAGCGGGGCAAACGCTGAAGCTTTCTTT.

J is TRBJ2-5 and V is TRBV19, with 7 positions matching TRBD2. This CDR3 comprises 16 residues. J gave up 5 bases and V 3 bases, and 12 bases lay outside the gene matches. Germline V lookup: CDR1 LNHDA, CDR2 SQIVND (reference sequence). As DNA, the CDR3 is TGTGCCAGTAGTATTAGTCTTTGGAGCGGGACGGAGACCCAGTACTTC. Its protein is CASSISLWSGTETQYF.